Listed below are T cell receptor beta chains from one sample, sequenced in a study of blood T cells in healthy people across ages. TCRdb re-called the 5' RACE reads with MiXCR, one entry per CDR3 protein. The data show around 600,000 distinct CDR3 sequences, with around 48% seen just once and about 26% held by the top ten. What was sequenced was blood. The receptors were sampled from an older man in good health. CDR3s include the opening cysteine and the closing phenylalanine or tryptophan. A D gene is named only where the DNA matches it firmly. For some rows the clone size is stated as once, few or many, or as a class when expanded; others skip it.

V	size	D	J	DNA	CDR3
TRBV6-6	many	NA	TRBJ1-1	TGTGCCAGCACTCCGCACTGGGGTCCTACTAACACTGAAGCTTTCTTT	CASTPHWGPTNTEAFF
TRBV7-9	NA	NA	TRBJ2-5	TGTGCCAGCAGCCCGCGGGACTCGCAGACCCAGTACTTC	CASSPRDSQTQYF
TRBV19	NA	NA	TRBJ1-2	TGTGCCAGTAGTATGGCAGTCTATGGCTACACCTTC	CASSMAVYGYTF
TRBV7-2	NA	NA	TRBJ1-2	TGTGCCAGCAGCTTAGCAGGGTACGACTATGGCTACACCTTC	CASSLAGYDYGYTF
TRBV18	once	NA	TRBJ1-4	TGTGCCAGCTCACCCCTTGCCGGTGAAAAACTGTTTTTT	CASSPLAGEKLFF
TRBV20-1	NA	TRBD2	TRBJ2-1	TGCAGTGCCCCCGGGGGGGACAATGAGCAGTTCTTC	CSAPGGDNEQFF
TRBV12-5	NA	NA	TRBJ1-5	TGTGCTAGTGGTTTCCTGACTGATCAGCCCCAGCATTTT	CASGFLTDQPQHF
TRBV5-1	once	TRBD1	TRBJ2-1	TGCGCCAGCGGCCGAGGGGACAGCAATGAGCAGTTCTTC	CASGRGDSNEQFF
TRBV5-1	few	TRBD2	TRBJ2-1	TGCGCCAGCACCGCGGGCGGGAGTTCCTACAATGAGCAGTTCTTC	CASTAGGSSYNEQFF
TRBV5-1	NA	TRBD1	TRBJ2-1	TGCGCCAGCAGCGAAGGACAGGGGGCCCACAATGAGCAGTTCTTC	CASSEGQGAHNEQFF
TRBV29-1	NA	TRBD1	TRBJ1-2	TGCAGCGCAGTCGAGAGACAGGGGTCCTCTGGCTACACCTTC	CSAVERQGSSGYTF
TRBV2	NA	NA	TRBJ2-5	TGTGCCAGCAGTGAAGTTGGGGGGGCAATCCGTAAAGAGACCCAGTACTTC	CASSEVGGAIRKETQYF
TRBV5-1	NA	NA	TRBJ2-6	TGCGCCAGCAGCTTGGTTATGGCGGTAAATGGGGCCAACGTCCTGACTTTC	CASSLVMAVNGANVLTF
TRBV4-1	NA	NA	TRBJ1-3	TGCGCCAGCAGCCAAGTCGGACAGCGTAACTTGGCCACCATATATTTT	CASSQVGQRNLATIYF
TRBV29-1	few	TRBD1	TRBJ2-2	TGCAGCGTTGAAGGGAGGACAGGGCGAACCGGGGAGCTGTTTTTT	CSVEGRTGRTGELFF
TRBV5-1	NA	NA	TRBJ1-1	TGCGCCAGCAGCTTGAGTGGTCAGCAGGGGTACACTGAAGCTTTCTTT	CASSLSGQQGYTEAFF
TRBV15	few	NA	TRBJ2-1	TGTGCCACCAGCAGAGTCGGGCGGTACTCCTACAATGAGCAGTTCTTC	CATSRVGRYSYNEQFF
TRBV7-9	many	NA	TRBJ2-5	TGTGCCAGCAGCCCCCCGAACCAAGAGACCCAGTACTTC	CASSPPNQETQYF
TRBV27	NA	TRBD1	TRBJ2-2	TGTGCCAGCAAGCCAGACAGGGGAAACACCGGGGAGCTGTTTTTT	CASKPDRGNTGELFF
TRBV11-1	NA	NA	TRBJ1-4	TGTGCCAGCAGCCTCGGAACAGGGACTGAAAAACTGTTTTTT	CASSLGTGTEKLFF
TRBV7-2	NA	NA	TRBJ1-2	TGTGCCAGCAGCTTAGGGATCGCCAACTATGGCTACACCTTC	CASSLGIANYGYTF
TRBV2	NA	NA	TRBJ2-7	TGTGCCAGCAAGGGGGACTCATCTCTGCAGTACTTC	CASKGDSSLQYF
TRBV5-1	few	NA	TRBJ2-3	TGCGCCAGCGGCGTGGCAGGGCTGGCAGATACGCAGTATTTT	CASGVAGLADTQYF
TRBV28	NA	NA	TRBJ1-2	TGTGCCAGCAGAGTAAGGGGTGGAAGAGAATATGGCTACACCTTC	CASRVRGGREYGYTF
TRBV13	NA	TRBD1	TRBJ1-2	TGTGCCAGCAGCACGGACAGGGTTGGCTACACCTTC	CASSTDRVGYTF
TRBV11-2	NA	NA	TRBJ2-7	TGTGCCAGCAGCTATCAGGGCCATGGAATTGAATCCTACGAGCAGTACTTC	CASSYQGHGIESYEQYF
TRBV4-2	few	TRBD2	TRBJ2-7	TGTGCCAGCAGCCAAGAGGCTTTCGGTAGCGGGAAGGCCGAGCAGTACTTC	CASSQEAFGSGKAEQYF
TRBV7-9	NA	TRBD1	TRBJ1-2	TGTGCCAGCAGCCCAACGGGACAGGGGATGTATGGCTACACCTTC	CASSPTGQGMYGYTF
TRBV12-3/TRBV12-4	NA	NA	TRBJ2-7	TGTGCCAGCAGTTTCCACCCGGCTGATGCCTACGAGCAGTACTTC	CASSFHPADAYEQYF
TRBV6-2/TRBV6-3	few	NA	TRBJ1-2	TGTGCCAGCAGTTACTGGGACGGAGGTTATGGCTACACCTTC	CASSYWDGGYGYTF
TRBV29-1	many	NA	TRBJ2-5	TGCAGCGTCCAGGGTGAAGGGCTTGGGACCCAGTACTTC	CSVQGEGLGTQYF
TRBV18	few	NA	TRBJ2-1	TGTGCCAGCTCACCTGACAAGGACCGGGAGCAGTTCTTC	CASSPDKDREQFF
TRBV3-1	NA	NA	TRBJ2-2	TGTGCCAGCAGCCAAAGTGGGGCCGGGGAGCTGTTTTTT	CASSQSGAGELFF
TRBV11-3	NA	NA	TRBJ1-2	TGTGCCAGCAGCTTAGATACCAGGGGCTACACCTTC	CASSLDTRGYTF
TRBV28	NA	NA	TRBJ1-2	TGTGCCAGCAGTTCCACGGGTGGTTTCGACGGCTACACCTTC	CASSSTGGFDGYTF
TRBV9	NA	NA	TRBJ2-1	TGTGCCAGCACCCCGGGGCCCCGGCCCGATGAGCAGTTCTTC	CASTPGPRPDEQFF
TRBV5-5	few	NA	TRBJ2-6	TGTGCCAGCAGCTTCGGCGCATTTTCCCCTGGGGCCAACGTCCTGACTTTC	CASSFGAFSPGANVLTF
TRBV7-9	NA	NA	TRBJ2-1	TGTGCCATCACCGCCCTAGGTTTCGATGAGCAGTTCTTC	CAITALGFDEQFF
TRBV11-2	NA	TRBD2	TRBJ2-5	TGTGCCAGCAGCTTGAGTCTAGCGGGAGGGCCGAGAGAGACCCAGTACTTC	CASSLSLAGGPRETQYF
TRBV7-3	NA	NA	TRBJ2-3	TGTGCCAGCAGCCTGAGGTCGGGAGTGGGCACAGATACGCAGTATTTT	CASSLRSGVGTDTQYF
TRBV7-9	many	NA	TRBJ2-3	TGTGCCAGCAGCTTAGCGAAAGCCCTAAGGACAGATACGCAGTATTTT	CASSLAKALRTDTQYF
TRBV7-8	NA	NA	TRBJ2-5	TGTGCCAGCAGCTTAGGCGCCTCAAAAGGGTTGTACTTC	CASSLGASKGLYF
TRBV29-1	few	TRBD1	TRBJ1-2	TGCAGCGGTGGGCCGACAGGGGCCAACTATGGCTACACCTTC	CSGGPTGANYGYTF
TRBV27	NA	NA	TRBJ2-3	TGTGCCAGCAGTTCCCGGTGGATTGGTGGCGATACGCAGTATTTT	CASSSRWIGGDTQYF
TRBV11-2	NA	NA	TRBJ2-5	TGTGCCAGCAGCGCCGGGTACCAAGAGACCCAGTACTTC	CASSAGYQETQYF